This T cell receptor beta chain emerged from a study of OX40 agonist ivuxolimab in advanced cancers. From germline, CDR1 is SEHNR and CDR2 FQNEAQ (reference sequence). CDR3 length: 10 amino acids. The V and J ends lost 4 bases and 6 bases respectively, with 1 base between them. Here immunoSEQ multiplex PCR was the method, and the copy in TCRdb shows in-frame clones only, minus some. The profile shows 70,000 to 80,000 clones, roughly 94% of them singletons. The sequence came from an adult with an advanced solid tumor such as melanoma, head and neck, liver or kidney cancer. The sample here was CD4+ or CD8+ T cells sorted from blood, taken in a trial of the OX40 agonist ivuxolimab. The rearrangement links TRBV7-9 to TRBJ2-1; D remains unclear. DNA for the CDR3: TGTGCCAGCAGCTCCAATGAGCAGTTCTTC. This gives the protein CASSSNEQFF. Variable domain in full (rest from reference TRBV7-9 and TRBJ2-1): DTGVSQNPRHKITKRGQNVTFRCDPISEHNRLYWYRQTLGQGPEFLTYFQNEAQLEKSRLLSDRFSAERPKGSFSTLEIQRTEQGDSAMYLCASSSNEQFFGPGTRLTVL.